This T cell receptor (beta chain) was sequenced in a study of shared clonotypes between healthy human individuals. Study at large: Serving as donors were a couple of women and three men, whose ages spanned 18 to 49. Findings and caveats of the study: Compared with memory subsets, naive subsets generally had larger estimated richness.

The table came from immunoSEQ multiplex PCR; TCRdb's copy has only in-frame clones and leaves some out. The table has 950,000 to 1,300,000 clones, 65% to 75% seen once. This CDR3 region has 15 residues. This clone was detected once. The antigen is not known. None of the donors, who were healthy HIV-negative adults, had recently had acute infections or vaccinations. V is TRBV21-1 and J is TRBJ1-5. TRBV21-1 is recorded as a pseudogene. Sequenced material: memory CD4+ T cells sorted from blood. Noted subset: CD45RA-negative fraction. The sequence derives from a young man in good health. In nucleotides, the CDR3 is TGTGCCAGCAGCAAAGCTTCCAAAGATGGTCAGCCCCAGCATTTT. Amino acid sequence: CASSKASKDGQPQHF.